Below are 29 T cell receptor beta chains sequenced from a single sample in a study of naive and memory T cell subsets. Ligated cDNA underwent four rounds of PCR with nested alpha and beta constant region primers and SP2. TCRdb re-derived calls from the UMI-ligation and nested PCR reads in MiXCR, one entry per CDR3 protein. The sample lists under 25,000 distinct CDR3 sequences; 4.5% to 7% were seen once. The treatment denotes: skin biopsy from PPD injection site in Mantoux-positive individual. A UMI-containing oligonucleotide was joined by 3' ligation to the TCR cDNA template. The specimen was skin, collected from a tuberculin skin test site. These receptors all come from an adult in good health.

The rearrangement joins TRBV19 to TRBJ1-5, with a possible D match to TRBD1 (6 bases). This CDR3 spans 12 amino acids. The V end was cut by 5 bases, the J end by 5 bases, with 7 bases between. Germline V CDR1 and CDR2: LNHDA, SQIVND (reference sequence). The DNA of the CDR3 is TGTGCCAGTAGTCCAGGGGATCAGCCCCAGCATTTT. Translating it yields CASSPGDQPQHF.

Ten or more counts support this clonotype. V usage is TRBV12-3 or TRBV12-4 and J usage is TRBJ2-5; no firm D call. The CDR3 sequence is 14 residues long. Trimming pared 3 bases from V and 5 bases from J, leaving 13 bases between. CDR3 residues: CASSFGGNGETQYF. For the CDR3, the DNA is TGTGCCAGCAGTTTTGGTGGGAACGGGGAGACCCAGTACTTC.

In its sample, this clonotype was seen a few times. This chain connects TRBV4-3 to TRBJ2-3; 10 bases fit TRBD2. The CDR3 loop spans 17 amino acids. Germline V lookup: CDR1 LGHNA, CDR2 YSLEER. Trimming took 0 bases from V and 4 from J; bases not matched to a gene: 7. The CDR3 nucleotides are TGCGCCAGCAGCCAAGATCGGCTAGCGGGAGTACCAGATACGCAGTATTTT. This gives the protein CASSQDRLAGVPDTQYF.

This clonotype was seen more than once but under ten times. The CDR3 sequence: CASSLSSEGNEKLFF. For the CDR3, the DNA is TGTGCCAGCAGTTTGTCTTCTGAGGGGAATGAAAAACTGTTTTTT. The chain has TRBV12-3 or TRBV12-4 and TRBJ1-4; possibly TRBD1 for D (5 bases). Trimming cost V 3 bases and J 5 bases, with 13 bases left between them. This CDR3 is built from 15 residues.

This clonotype was picked up many times. The CDR3 nucleotides are TGTGCCAGCAGTGGGCGAATGACTAATGAAAAACTGTTTTTT. It translates to CASSGRMTNEKLFF. This chain uses TRBV2 with TRBJ1-4; no definite D call. The CDR3 is made up of 14 amino acids. Between the trimmed V and J ends, which lost 4 bases and 2 bases, there was a span of 8 bases. Per germline, CDR1 SNHLY and CDR2 FYNNEI.

In this sample, this clonotype turned up many times. The genes are TRBV3-1 and TRBJ2-1; TRBD2 is a possible D gene (6 bases). The length of the CDR3 is 18 residues. Trimming shortened V by 1 base and J by 2 bases, and 18 bases separated the two germline ends. In germline, CDR1 is LGHDT, CDR2 YNNKEL (reference sequence). This chain's CDR3 is CASSQGIREVEAYNEQFF. CDR3 nucleotides: TGTGCCAGCAGCCAAGGCATAAGGGAGGTCGAGGCCTACAATGAGCAGTTCTTC.

There are a few counts of this clonotype. J is TRBJ2-7 and V is TRBV5-1; 7 nucleotides agree with TRBD1. V lost 7 bases to trimming and J lost 5 bases; unmatched junction nucleotides: 6. Looked up from germline, CDR1 is SGHRS and CDR2 is YFSETQ. This CDR3 region has 12 residues. CDR3 nucleotide sequence: TGCGCCAGCGCCGGGACAGAGAACGAGCAGTACTTC. The encoded protein is CASAGTENEQYF.

The chain combines TRBV30 with TRBJ1-2, with a weak D call TRBD1 (6 bases). Per the germline V gene, CDR1 is GTSNPN and CDR2 is SVGIG (reference sequence). The CDR3 runs to 14 residues. V was trimmed by 4 bases and J by 5 bases, leaving 17 bases between them. The CDR3 bases are TGTGCCTGGAAGGCAACAGGGTCGAAATATGGCTACACCTTC. Its protein product is CAWKATGSKYGYTF.

This clonotype was counted only a few times. The chain recombines TRBV19 with TRBJ2-1; the match to TRBD2 covers 12 bases. The V gene end was trimmed by 5 bases and the J gene end by 8 bases; junction bases not matched to a gene: 10. The CDR3 is 16 residues long. CDR1 and CDR2 (germline): LNHDA, SQIVND (reference sequence). Here the CDR3 reads CASSSPRLAGDHEQFF. The CDR3 region has the DNA TGTGCCAGTAGTTCCCCACGACTAGCGGGAGATCATGAGCAGTTCTTC. Full variable domain (rest looked up from reference TRBV19 and TRBJ2-1): DGGITQSPKYLFRKEGQNVTLSCEQNLNHDAMYWYRQDPGQGLRLIYYSQIVNDFQKGDIAEGYSVSREKKESFPLTVTSAQKNPTAFYLCASSSPRLAGDHEQFFGPGTRLTVL.

This chain links TRBV5-1 with TRBJ2-7; 7 bases line up with TRBD2. CDR1 SGHRS and CDR2 YFSETQ come from the germline V gene. J was trimmed by 2 bases and V by 8 bases; bases with no gene match: 13. The CDR3 length is 15 residues. CDR3 DNA sequence: TGCGCCAGTTACACCGGGACTACCGCCACCTACGAGCAGTACTTC. Translated: CASYTGTTATYEQYF.

This clonotype was recorded at least ten times. The chain combines TRBV9 with TRBJ2-7; no reliable D call. This CDR3 is 14 amino acids long. Trimming pared 2 bases from V and 3 bases from J, leaving 12 bases between. Germline lookup yields CDR1 SGDLS and CDR2 YYNGEE. The CDR3 region has the DNA TGTGCCAGCAGCGTTGGTGAGTCCGGCTACGAGCAGTACTTC. This gives the protein CASSVGESGYEQYF.

This clonotype was recorded at least ten times. The chain joins TRBV7-2 to TRBJ2-1; D is undetermined. Germline V gives CDR1 SGHTA, CDR2 FQGNSA. The CDR3 runs to 13 residues. V lost 1 base to trimming and J lost 6 bases, with 7 bases between them. Here the CDR3 reads CASSLVYLNEQFF. As DNA, the CDR3 is TGTGCCAGCAGCTTAGTCTATCTCAATGAGCAGTTCTTC.

This clonotype was seen a handful of times. The chain combines TRBV29-1 with TRBJ2-1; 8 positions match TRBD1. V lost 7 bases, J lost 9 bases, and 5 bases stayed unmatched. CDR3 length: 11 residues. Germline loops: CDR1 SQVTM, CDR2 ANQGSEA. This CDR3 reads CSGDRGGEQFF. The CDR3 DNA reads TGCAGCGGTGACAGGGGCGGTGAGCAGTTCTTC.

The sample holds many counts of this clonotype. This chain uses TRBV3-1 with TRBJ2-7, with D perhaps given as TRBD1 or TRBD2 (5 bases each). CDR1 and CDR2 from the germline V gene are LGHDT and YNNKEL (reference sequence). Trimming took 4 bases from V and 4 from J, leaving 14 bases between them. The length of the CDR3 is 14 residues. CDR3 in DNA: TGTGCCAGCAGCCCCTGGGGGTGGACGTACGAGCAGTACTTC. It yields the protein CASSPWGWTYEQYF.

This clonotype is medium-sized. This sequence joins TRBV12-3 or TRBV12-4 and TRBJ2-3; D gene unclear. V dropped 6 bases and J dropped 2 bases, with 15 bases sitting between them. CDR3 size: 15 residues. The CDR3, as DNA: TGTGCCAGCAGCGCCCACTCAGGAGACACAGATACGCAGTATTTT. Its translation is CASSAHSGDTDTQYF.

V and J are TRBV19 and TRBJ2-7; 7 positions agree with TRBD1. Germline-derived CDR1 and CDR2 are LNHDA and SQIVND (reference sequence). The V gene end was trimmed by 4 bases and the J gene end by 2 bases; junction bases not matched to a gene: 5. The CDR3 runs to 14 residues. The CDR3 protein is CASSRWTGPYEQYF. The CDR3 DNA follows: TGTGCCAGTAGTAGATGGACAGGCCCCTACGAGCAGTACTTC.

The rearrangement uses TRBV4-3 and TRBJ1-5, with TRBD1 matching over 7 bases. The V segment lost 1 base and the J segment 11 bases; nucleotides outside the gene matches: 14. The germline CDR1 and CDR2 sequences are LGHNA and YSLEER. The CDR3 runs 16 residues. CDR3 coding DNA: TGCGCCAGCAGCCAAGGACGGACAGGCAAAAGCTCGGCCCAGCATTTT. Translation gives CASSQGRTGKSSAQHF.

Ten or more counts support this clonotype. V gene TRBV19 combines with J gene TRBJ2-2; 10 bases match TRBD2. Germline V gene lookup returns CDR1 LNHDA and CDR2 SQIVND (reference sequence). V dropped 3 bases and J dropped 5; count of bases not matched to a gene: 0. This CDR3 spans 14 amino acids. CDR3 sequence: CASSMTSGTGELFF. The CDR3 nucleotides read TGTGCCAGTAGTATGACTAGCGGGACCGGGGAGCTGTTTTTT.

This clonotype was picked up many times. The V gene is TRBV5-4, the J gene TRBJ2-1; 12 bases match TRBD2. Germline V CDR1 and CDR2: SGHNT, YYREEE (reference sequence). The V and J ends lost 0 bases and 5 bases, in that order; junction bases with no gene match: 3. The CDR3 loop spans 16 amino acids. CDR3 in DNA: TGTGCCAGCAGCTTGGGAGGACTAGCGGGAAACAATGAGCAGTTCTTC. Translated, it gives CASSLGGLAGNNEQFF.

This clonotype was counted at least ten times. The genes are TRBV4-1 and TRBJ2-5; TRBD2 aligns across 8 bases. The CDR3 sequence is 15 residues long. Germline lookup yields CDR1 MGHRA and CDR2 YSYEKL. V trimming: 5 bases; J trimming: 4 bases; junction bases outside the gene matches: 9. DNA of the CDR3: TGCGCCAGCAGCTTAGTCCGGGGGGGTCCAGAGACCCAGTACTTC. It encodes CASSLVRGGPETQYF.

This clonotype has a count of ten or more. The chain links TRBV27 to TRBJ1-5; D is undetermined. V was trimmed by 4 bases and J by 1 base, leaving 11 bases between them. CDR1 is MNHEY and CDR2 is SMNVEV in the germline V gene (reference sequence). The CDR3 sequence is 15 residues long. The CDR3 nucleotides read TGTGCCAGCAGTTCTCTCAGTTGGAGCAATCAGCCCCAGCATTTT. Protein: CASSSLSWSNQPQHF.

This clonotype was seen many times. The CDR3 loop reads CASSEGSRPEQFF. The CDR3 region has the DNA TGTGCCAGCAGTGAGGGATCGAGGCCGGAGCAGTTCTTC. The V and J genes are TRBV6-1 and TRBJ2-1; D is uncertain. Germline CDR1 and CDR2: MNHNS and SASEGT. Trimming stripped 3 bases from V and 10 bases from J, with 13 bases between. The length of the CDR3 is 13 residues.

This clonotype was counted many times. The CDR3 reads CASSEPRDRGAYEQYF. The CDR3 DNA sequence: TGTGCCAGCAGTGAACCCCGGGACAGGGGCGCCTACGAGCAGTACTTC. The chain uses TRBV6-5 and TRBJ2-7; 10 nucleotides line up with TRBD1. J gave up 2 bases and V 5 bases, and 9 bases lay outside the gene matches. CDR3 length: 16 residues. Germline CDR1 reads MNHEY; CDR2 reads SVGAGI.

This clonotype was detected many times. V gene TRBV6-1 combines with J gene TRBJ2-1; 10 positions agree with TRBD2. V was clipped by 2 bases and J by 9 bases; unmatched bases: 7. The CDR3 totals 15 residues. Per the germline V gene, CDR1 is MNHNS and CDR2 is SASEGT. The DNA for the CDR3 is TGTGCCAGCAGTGAATCACTAGCGGGAACGGGTGAGCAGTTCTTC. It specifies CASSESLAGTGEQFF.

This clonotype came up many times. The chain has TRBV11-1 and TRBJ2-1, with D perhaps TRBD2 (5 bases). Trimming cost V 5 bases and J 6 bases, with 17 bases left between them. This CDR3 contains 15 residues. Germline loops: CDR1 SGHAT, CDR2 FQDESV (reference sequence). This CDR3 is CASSLQRFWGNEQFF. The CDR3 DNA follows: TGTGCCAGCAGCCTGCAGCGGTTCTGGGGCAATGAGCAGTTCTTC.

This clonotype was detected only a few times. The V and J genes are TRBV7-8 and TRBJ2-5; 9 bases align to TRBD2. V trimming: 0 bases; J trimming: 4 bases; junction bases outside the gene matches: 15. This CDR3 is built from 19 residues. The germline CDR1 and CDR2 sequences are SGHVS and FQNEAQ. For the CDR3, the DNA is TGTGCCAGCAGCTTAGCGCTGGTTAGCGGGAGACGGTCAGGAGAGACCCAGTACTTC. Translating it yields CASSLALVSGRRSGETQYF.

This clonotype was seen ten or more times. The V and J genes are TRBV4-3 and TRBJ2-1; 9 bases agree with TRBD2. Trimming took 0 bases from V and 2 from J; bases not matched to a gene: 5. The CDR3 sequence is 17 residues long. Per the germline V gene, CDR1 is LGHNA and CDR2 is YSLEER. The CDR3 DNA follows: TGCGCCAGCAGCCAAGATCTTAGCGGGGGCACCTACAATGAGCAGTTCTTC. The encoded protein is CASSQDLSGGTYNEQFF.

This clonotype was recorded at least ten times. The chain uses TRBV20-1 and TRBJ2-3; 9 positions agree with TRBD1. V lost 1 base, J lost 4 bases, and 9 bases stayed unmatched. The CDR3 is made up of 16 amino acids. Germline-derived CDR1 and CDR2 are DFQATT and SNEGSKA (reference sequence). In DNA form, the CDR3 reads TGCAGTGCTAGAGGCCAGGGGGGACAGGGAGCAGATACGCAGTATTTT. It translates to CSARGQGGQGADTQYF.

In its sample, this clonotype was seen many times. The chain carries TRBV11-3 and TRBJ2-1, with 14 bases fitting TRBD2. The CDR3 has 13 residues. V lost 6 bases to trimming and J lost 10 bases; unmatched junction nucleotides: 2. CDR1 SGHNT and CDR2 YENEEA come from the germline V gene. The CDR3 region is CASRGLAGDEQFF. The CDR3, as DNA: TGTGCCAGCAGGGGACTAGCGGGAGACGAGCAGTTCTTC.